This T cell receptor (beta chain) was sequenced in a study of Tregs in tolerant kidney transplant recipients (dated 2019 in TCRdb). Background on the whole study: Before combined kidney and bone marrow transplantation, this study identified donor-specific regulatory T cells using TCRbeta sequencing and then followed those same cells after transplant. Overall study outcomes, separate from this receptor: For some patients the PCR primers changed over time, which made it impossible to compare the samples from those patients at the nucleotide level. Biological reproducibility was not examined directly, but technical replication error appeared to be minimal. The most biologically relevant and donor-specific TCRbeta repertoire appeared to be identified by expanding Tregs with activated donor B cells. In tolerant patients, the expansion of donor-specific Tregs was greater than global Treg expansion, suggesting that the expansion was antigen-driven rather than nonspecific. The study was limited by small patient numbers, and the findings need validation in larger populations and under other immunosuppression protocols.

Comments on this clone: Its antigen remains unidentified. Per-base quality was not reported, and no clone a single base away is much larger than it.

For TCRbeta CDR3 sequencing, genomic DNA was extracted from sorted cells using the QIAGEN DNeasy Blood and Tissue Kit. Through immunoSEQ, high-throughput TCRbeta CDR3 sequencing was done commercially, including PCR amplification with internal controls and bias correction. In the original analysis: Unique productive TCRbeta sequences were defined by CDR3 nucleotide sequence where primers matched, and otherwise by CDR3 amino acid sequence together with Vbeta and Jbeta genes. Sorting error was corrected by removing sequences shared between sorted populations at a frequency ratio of 2:1 or less, and the remaining shared sequences were assigned to the higher population. A sequence counted as donor-reactive if, in CFSE-low cells, the sequence had a frequency of at least 0.01% and was expanded at least 5-fold compared with unstimulated cells. Jensen-Shannon divergence calculated on the top 100 TCRbeta sequences ranked by frequency was used to measure repertoire divergence. For any sample with multiple sequencing runs, sorting error was corrected in each run separately before the runs were pooled. This immuneACCESS table, as held by TCRdb, lists in-frame sequences with V and J called but not all clones. Of the missing ones, under half trace to an unresolved V gene in checked studies; the others have no known cause. V and J calls and clone size follow that table, whereas D and trimming were derived from the DNA. The sample table records fewer than 60,000 clones; roughly nine tenths of these occur just once. Approximately 14% of the sample is held by the ten biggest clonotypes.

V gives up 8 bases and J gives up 3 bases, and the segment between their germline ends measures 17 bases. Reading the germline V gene (reference sequence) gives CDR1 PRHDT and CDR2 FYEKMQ. From the cysteine through the phenylalanine, the CDR3 covers 14 amino acids. Only the CDR3 part of the read is kept: 42 bases, read in frame from the first base. The transplants used related donors along with nonmyeloablative bone marrow transplantation, and in the human trials mixed chimerism was transient. Thawed PBMCs were FACS-sorted into unstimulated Tregs (CD4+CD25+CD127-), CD4+ non-Tregs (CD4+CD25-), CD4 cells and CD8 cells. Patients were 4 combined kidney and bone marrow transplant recipients from the ITN036ST trial, and only these trial subjects had samples available. Healthy control blood was processed to PBMCs with a Ficoll density gradient and then cryopreserved, whereas patient PBMCs were collected both before and after transplant.

The sample was CD8+ T cells from blood (PBMCs), taken 24 months after the transplant. This TCR came from a human patient who received a combined kidney and bone marrow transplant. After a transplant, some T cells may have been passed on by the graft donor. The chain links TRBV13 with TRBJ2-7, and TRBD1 may be the D gene, going by 6 matching bases. This receptor carries the CDR3 CASHRGDKFYEQYF. In nucleotides, the sequence is TGTGCCAGCCACCGAGGGGACAAGTTCTACGAGCAGTACTTC.